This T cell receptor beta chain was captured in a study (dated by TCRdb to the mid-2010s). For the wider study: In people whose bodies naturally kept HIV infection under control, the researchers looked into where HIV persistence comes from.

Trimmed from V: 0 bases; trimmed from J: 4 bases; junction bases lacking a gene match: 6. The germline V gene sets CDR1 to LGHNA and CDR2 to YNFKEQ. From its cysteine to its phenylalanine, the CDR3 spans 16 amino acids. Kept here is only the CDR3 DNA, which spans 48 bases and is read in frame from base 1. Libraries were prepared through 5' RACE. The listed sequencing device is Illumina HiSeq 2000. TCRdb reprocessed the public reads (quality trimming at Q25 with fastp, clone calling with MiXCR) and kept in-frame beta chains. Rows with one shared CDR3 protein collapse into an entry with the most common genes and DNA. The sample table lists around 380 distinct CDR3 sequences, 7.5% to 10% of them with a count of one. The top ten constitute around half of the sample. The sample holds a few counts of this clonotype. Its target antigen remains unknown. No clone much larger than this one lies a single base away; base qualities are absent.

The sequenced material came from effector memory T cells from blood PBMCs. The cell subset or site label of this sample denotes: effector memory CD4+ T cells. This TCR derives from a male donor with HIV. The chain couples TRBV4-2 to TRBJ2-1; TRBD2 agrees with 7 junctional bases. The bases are TGTGCCAGCAGCCAAGATGGACTAGACCGTTACAATGAGCAGTTCTTC. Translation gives CASSQDGLDRYNEQFF.